This T cell receptor beta chain appears in the sequencing data of a study of radiotherapy plus CTLA-4 blockade in lung cancer. V lost 7 bases and J lost 2, with 12 bases in between. This CDR3 is built from 15 residues. Germline V gene data show CDR1 as SGHAT and CDR2 as FQNNGV. The assay was immunoSEQ multiplex PCR, and TCRdb's table has in-frame clones only and misses some. This sample has 95,000 to 150,000 clones; 90% occur once, and the top ten carry over 6%. This TCR came from a human donor with non-small cell lung cancer that progressed on radiotherapy plus ipilimumab. The chain has TRBV11-2 and TRBJ2-6, with D possibly being TRBD2 (6 bases). The sample consisted of peripheral blood, taken from a patient treated with radiotherapy plus ipilimumab. The CDR3 region is CASNSGGAGANVLTF. Here the CDR3 DNA reads TGTGCCAGCAACTCAGGCGGGGCTGGGGCCAACGTCCTGACTTTC. Filled out from reference TRBV11-2 and TRBJ2-6, the complete variable domain reads EAGVAQSPRYKIIEKRQSVAFWCNPISGHATLYWYQQILGQGPKLLIQFQNNGVVDDSQLPKDRFSAERLKGVDSTLKIQPAKLEDSAVYLCASNSGGAGANVLTFGAGSRLTVL.